This TCR beta chain was captured by sequencing in a study of technical replicates of blood from a handful of donors. Clones were read by immunoSEQ multiplex PCR, and TCRdb kept only the in-frame ones, dropping some. The sample consists of roughly 60,000 clones, nearly 90% of them appearing once. The CDR3 extends over 15 amino acids. The J segment lost 5 bases and the V segment lost 5 bases, leaving 9 bases of the junction unmatched. CDR1 SNHLY and CDR2 FYNNEI come from the germline V gene. This chain connects TRBV2 to TRBJ2-5; TRBD1 agrees at 9 bases. The source material was PBMCs. This TCR was sampled from a human donor in good health. Some clones in this sample may be carry-over from other donors' samples. CDR3 nucleotide sequence: TGTGCCAGCAGTATCAGGACAGGGGCTAGGGAGACCCAGTACTTC. Translated, it gives CASSIRTGARETQYF.